This T cell receptor (delta chain) is drawn from a study of gamma-delta T cells after stem cell transplantation. The sample holds a few counts of this clone. TCRdb ran CATT on the RT-PCR reads. The data contain about 11,000 delta-chain clones, about 38% of them singletons. After removal of 2 bases from V and 0 bases from J, the junction contained 22 bases not matched to a gene. Germline-derived CDR1 and CDR2 are TSWWSYY and QGS. The CDR3 consists of 22 residues. This TCR was sampled from a human donor. It is not recorded whose cells these are; they may come from a transplant donor. The chain joins TRDV1 to TRDJ1; 9 positions agree with TRDD2. Specimen: gamma-delta T cells. CDR3 amino acids: CALGETLGLPTLTGMYTDKLIF. The CDR3 DNA sequence: TGTGCTCTTGGGGAAACCCTCGGCCTTCCTACCCTTACTGGGATGTACACCGATAAACTCATCTTT.